Included here is one TCR beta chain sequence, with context. Trimming stripped 2 bases from V and 3 bases from J, with 16 bases between. Germline CDR1 reads MNHEY; CDR2 reads SVGAGI. The CDR3 is 16 amino acids. DNA at around 190 ng, 25,000 to 30,000 T cell genomes, went into sorted-subset replicate PCRs. Clones were read by immunoSEQ multiplex PCR, and TCRdb kept only the in-frame ones, dropping some. The sample records about 2,100,000 clones, more than 85% being singletons. The data stem from a study of shared clonotypes between healthy human individuals. Study-level background: In total, the donors were a couple of women and three men aged 18 to 49.

CD8 cells regarded as naive lacked CD45RO, were positively chosen for CCR7, and omitted terminally differentiated effector memory CD45RA+ cells. The chain recombines TRBV6-5 with TRBJ1-1; D is perhaps TRBD1 (5 bases). Specimen: naive CD8+ T cells from PBMCs. This sequence originates from a young man in good health. Some clones in this sample may be carry-over from other donors' samples. CDR3 bases: TGTGCCAGCAGTTACCTCGCGGCAGGGCGAGACACTGAAGCTTTCTTT. Amino acid sequence: CASSYLAAGRDTEAFF.